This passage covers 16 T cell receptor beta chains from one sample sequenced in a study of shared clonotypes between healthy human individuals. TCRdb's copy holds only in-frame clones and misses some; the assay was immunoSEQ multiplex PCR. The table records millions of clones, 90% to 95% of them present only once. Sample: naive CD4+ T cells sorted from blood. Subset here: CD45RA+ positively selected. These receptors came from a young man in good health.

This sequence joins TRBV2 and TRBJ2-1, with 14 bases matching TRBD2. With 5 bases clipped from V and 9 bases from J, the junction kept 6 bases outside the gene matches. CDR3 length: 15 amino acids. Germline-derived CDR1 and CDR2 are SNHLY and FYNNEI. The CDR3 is CASSLTSGGVGEQFF. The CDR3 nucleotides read TGTGCCAGCAGTTTGACTAGCGGGGGGGTCGGTGAGCAGTTCTTC.

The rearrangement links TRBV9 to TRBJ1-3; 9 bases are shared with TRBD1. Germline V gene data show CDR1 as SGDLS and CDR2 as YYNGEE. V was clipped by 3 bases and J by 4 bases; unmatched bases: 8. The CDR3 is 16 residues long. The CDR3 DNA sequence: TGTGCCAGCAGCGCTAGCGACAGGGGGTCAGGAAACACCATATATTTT. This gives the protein CASSASDRGSGNTIYF.

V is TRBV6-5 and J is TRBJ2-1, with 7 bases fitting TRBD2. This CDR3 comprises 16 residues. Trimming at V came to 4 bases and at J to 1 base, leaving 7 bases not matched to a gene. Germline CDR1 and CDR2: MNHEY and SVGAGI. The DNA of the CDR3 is TGTGCCAGCAGTTCTCAAGCGGGATGGTCCTACAATGAGCAGTTCTTC. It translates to CASSSQAGWSYNEQFF.

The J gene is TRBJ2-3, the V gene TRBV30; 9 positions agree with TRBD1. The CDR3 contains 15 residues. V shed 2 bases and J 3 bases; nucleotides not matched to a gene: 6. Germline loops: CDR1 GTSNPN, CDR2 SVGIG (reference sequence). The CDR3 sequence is CAWSSGTGYTDTQYF. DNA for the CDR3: TGTGCCTGGAGTTCCGGGACAGGGTATACAGATACGCAGTATTTT.

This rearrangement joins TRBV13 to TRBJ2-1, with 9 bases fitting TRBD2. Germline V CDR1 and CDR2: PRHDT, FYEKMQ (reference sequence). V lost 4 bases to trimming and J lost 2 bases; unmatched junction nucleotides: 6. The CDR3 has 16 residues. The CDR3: CASSSLLAGPYNEQFF. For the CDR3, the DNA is TGTGCCAGCAGCTCACTACTAGCGGGTCCCTACAATGAGCAGTTCTTC.

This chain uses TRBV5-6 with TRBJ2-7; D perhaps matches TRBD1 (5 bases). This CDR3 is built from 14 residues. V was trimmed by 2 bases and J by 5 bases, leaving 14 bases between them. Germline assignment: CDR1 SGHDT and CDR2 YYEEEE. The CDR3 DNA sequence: TGTGCCAGCAGCTTAACGAAAGGGGTGGACGAGCAGTACTTC. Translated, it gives CASSLTKGVDEQYF.

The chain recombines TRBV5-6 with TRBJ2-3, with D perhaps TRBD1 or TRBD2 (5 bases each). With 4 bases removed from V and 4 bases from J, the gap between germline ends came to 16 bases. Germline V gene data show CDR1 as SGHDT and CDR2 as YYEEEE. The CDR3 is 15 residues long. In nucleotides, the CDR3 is TGTGCCAGCAGCCCCGGGGATGGGGCGGCAGATACGCAGTATTTT. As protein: CASSPGDGAADTQYF.

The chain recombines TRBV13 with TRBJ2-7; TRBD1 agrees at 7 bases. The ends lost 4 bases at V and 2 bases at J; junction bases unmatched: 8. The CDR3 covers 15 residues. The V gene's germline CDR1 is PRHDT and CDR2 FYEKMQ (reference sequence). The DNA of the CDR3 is TGTGCCAGCAGCTCGTATGACAGGGCGGCCTACGAGCAGTACTTC. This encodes CASSSYDRAAYEQYF.

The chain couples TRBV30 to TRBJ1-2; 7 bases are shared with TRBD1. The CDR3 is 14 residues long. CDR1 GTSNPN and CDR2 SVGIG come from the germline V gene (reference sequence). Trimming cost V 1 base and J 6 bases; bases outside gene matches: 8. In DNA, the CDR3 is TGTGCCTGGAGTGGGTGGACAGGCCGAGATGGCTACACCTTC. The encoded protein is CAWSGWTGRDGYTF. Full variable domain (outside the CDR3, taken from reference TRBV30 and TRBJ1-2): SQTIHQWPATLVQPVGSPLSLECTVEGTSNPNLYWYRQAAGRGLQLLFYSVGIGQISSEVPQNLSASRPQDRQFILSSKKLLLSDSGFYLCAWSGWTGRDGYTFGSGTRLTVV.

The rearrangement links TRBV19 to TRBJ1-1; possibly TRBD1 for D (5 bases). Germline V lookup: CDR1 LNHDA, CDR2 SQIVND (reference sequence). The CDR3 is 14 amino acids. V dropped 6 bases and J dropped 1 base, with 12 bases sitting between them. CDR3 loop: CASSLGPKNTEAFF. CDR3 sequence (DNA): TGTGCCAGTAGCCTGGGACCAAAGAACACTGAAGCTTTCTTT. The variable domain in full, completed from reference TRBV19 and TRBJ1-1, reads DGGITQSPKYLFRKEGQNVTLSCEQNLNHDAMYWYRQDPGQGLRLIYYSQIVNDFQKGDIAEGYSVSREKKESFPLTVTSAQKNPTAFYLCASSLGPKNTEAFFGQGTRLTVV.

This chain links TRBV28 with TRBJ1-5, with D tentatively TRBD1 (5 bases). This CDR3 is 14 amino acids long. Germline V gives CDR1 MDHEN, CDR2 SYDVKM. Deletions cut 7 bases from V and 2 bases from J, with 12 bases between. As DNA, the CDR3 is TGTGCCAGCAACGGGGGTAAGGGCAATCAGCCCCAGCATTTT. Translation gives CASNGGKGNQPQHF.

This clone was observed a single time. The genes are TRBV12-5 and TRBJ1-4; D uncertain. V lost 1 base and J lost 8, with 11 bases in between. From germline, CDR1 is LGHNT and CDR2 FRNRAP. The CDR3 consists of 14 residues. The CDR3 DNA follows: TGTGCTAGTGGTTTGGGGCGGCCGGCGGAAAAACTGTTTTTT. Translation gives CASGLGRPAEKLFF.

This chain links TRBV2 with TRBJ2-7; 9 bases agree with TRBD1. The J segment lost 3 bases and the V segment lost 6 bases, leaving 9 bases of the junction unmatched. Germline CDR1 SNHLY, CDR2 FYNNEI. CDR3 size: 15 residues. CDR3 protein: CASRRPGQGHYEQYF. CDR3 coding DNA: TGTGCCAGCAGGAGACCGGGACAGGGACACTACGAGCAGTACTTC.

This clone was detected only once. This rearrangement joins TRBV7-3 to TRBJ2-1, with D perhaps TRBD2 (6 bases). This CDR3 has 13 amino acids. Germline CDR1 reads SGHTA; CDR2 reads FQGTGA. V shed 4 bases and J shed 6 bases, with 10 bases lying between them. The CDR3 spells CASSYGGTNEQFF. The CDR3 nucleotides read TGTGCCAGCAGCTATGGGGGGACCAATGAGCAGTTCTTC.

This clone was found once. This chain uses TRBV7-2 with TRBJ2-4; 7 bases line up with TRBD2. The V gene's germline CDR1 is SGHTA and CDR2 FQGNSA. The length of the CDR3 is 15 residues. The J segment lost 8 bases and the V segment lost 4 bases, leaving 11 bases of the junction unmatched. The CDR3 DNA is TGTGCCAGCAGCTACCTCGTGGGAGCGGGGTACATTCAGTACTTC. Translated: CASSYLVGAGYIQYF.

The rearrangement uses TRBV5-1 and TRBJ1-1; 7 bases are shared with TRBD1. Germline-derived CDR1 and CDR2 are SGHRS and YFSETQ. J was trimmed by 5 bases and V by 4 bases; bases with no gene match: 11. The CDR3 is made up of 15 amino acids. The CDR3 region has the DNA TGCGCCAGCAGCGAGATGACAGGGAAAGGTACTGAAGCTTTCTTT. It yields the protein CASSEMTGKGTEAFF.